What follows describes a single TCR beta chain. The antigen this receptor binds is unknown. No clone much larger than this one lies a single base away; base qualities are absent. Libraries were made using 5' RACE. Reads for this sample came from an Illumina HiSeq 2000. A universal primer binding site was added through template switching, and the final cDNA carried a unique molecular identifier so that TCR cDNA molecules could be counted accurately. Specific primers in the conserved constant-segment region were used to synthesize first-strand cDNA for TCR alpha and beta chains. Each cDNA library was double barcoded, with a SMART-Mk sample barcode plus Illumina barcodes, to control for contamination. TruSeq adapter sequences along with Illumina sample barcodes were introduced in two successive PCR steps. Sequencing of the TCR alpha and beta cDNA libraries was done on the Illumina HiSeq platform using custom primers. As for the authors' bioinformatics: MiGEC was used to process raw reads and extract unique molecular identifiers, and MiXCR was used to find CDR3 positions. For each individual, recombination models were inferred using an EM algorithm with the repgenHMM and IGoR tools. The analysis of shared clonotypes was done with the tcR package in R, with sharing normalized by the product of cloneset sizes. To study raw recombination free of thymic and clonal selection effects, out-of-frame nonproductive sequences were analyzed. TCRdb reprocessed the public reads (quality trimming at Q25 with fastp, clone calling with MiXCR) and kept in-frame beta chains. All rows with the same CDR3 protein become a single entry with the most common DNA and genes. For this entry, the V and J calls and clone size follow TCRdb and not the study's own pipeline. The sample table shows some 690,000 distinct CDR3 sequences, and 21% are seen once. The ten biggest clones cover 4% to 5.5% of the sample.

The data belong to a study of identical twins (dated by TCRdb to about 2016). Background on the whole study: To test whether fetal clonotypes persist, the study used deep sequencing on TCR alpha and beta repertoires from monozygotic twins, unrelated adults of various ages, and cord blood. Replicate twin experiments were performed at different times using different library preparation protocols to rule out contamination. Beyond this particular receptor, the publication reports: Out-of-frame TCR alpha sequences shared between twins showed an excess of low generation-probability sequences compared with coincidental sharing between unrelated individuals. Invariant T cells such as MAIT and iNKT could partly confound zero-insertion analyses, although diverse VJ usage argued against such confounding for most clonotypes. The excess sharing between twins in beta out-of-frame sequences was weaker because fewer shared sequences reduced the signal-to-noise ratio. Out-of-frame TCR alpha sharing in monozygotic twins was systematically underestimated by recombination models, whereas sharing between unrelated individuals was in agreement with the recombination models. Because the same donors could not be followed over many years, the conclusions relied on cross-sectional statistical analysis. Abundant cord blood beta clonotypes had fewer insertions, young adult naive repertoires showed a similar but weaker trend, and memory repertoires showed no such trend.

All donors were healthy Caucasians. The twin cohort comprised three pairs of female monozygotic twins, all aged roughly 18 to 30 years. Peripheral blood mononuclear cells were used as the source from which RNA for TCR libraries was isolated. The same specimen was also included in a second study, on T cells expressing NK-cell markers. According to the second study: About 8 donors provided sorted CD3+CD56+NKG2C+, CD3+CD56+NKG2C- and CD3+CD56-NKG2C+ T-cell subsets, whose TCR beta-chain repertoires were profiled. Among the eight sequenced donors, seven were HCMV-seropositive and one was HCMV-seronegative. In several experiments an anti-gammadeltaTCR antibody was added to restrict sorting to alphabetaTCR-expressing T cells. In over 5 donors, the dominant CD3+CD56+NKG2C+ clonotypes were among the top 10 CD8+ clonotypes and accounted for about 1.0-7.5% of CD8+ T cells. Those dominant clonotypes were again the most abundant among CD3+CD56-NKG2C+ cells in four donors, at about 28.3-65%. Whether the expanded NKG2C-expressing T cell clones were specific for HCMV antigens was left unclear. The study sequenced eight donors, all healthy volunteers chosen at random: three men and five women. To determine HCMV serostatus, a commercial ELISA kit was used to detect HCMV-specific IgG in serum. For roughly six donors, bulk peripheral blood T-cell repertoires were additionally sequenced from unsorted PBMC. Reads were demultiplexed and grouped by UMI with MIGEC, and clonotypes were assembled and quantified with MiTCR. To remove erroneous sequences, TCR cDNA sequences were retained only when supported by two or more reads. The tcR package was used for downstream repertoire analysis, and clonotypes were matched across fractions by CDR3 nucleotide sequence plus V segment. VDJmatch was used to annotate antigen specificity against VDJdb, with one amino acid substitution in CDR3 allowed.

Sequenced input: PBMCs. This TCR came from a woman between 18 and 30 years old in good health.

The CDR3 region: CAISVEGSHEQYF. The bases are TGTGCCATCAGTGTTGAGGGATCCCACGAGCAGTACTTC. The chain employs TRBV10-3 and TRBJ2-7; TRBD2 could be the D gene, as 5 bases match. The CDR1 and CDR2 encoded by the germline V gene are ENHRY and SYGVKD. The V and J ends are trimmed by 4 bases and 5 bases, leaving 12 bases between them. The CDR3 measures 13 amino acids from cysteine to phenylalanine. Kept here is only the CDR3 DNA, which spans 39 bases and is read in frame from base 1.